The sequence of this TCR beta chain was determined in a study of T cells in Graves' hyperthyroidism and ophthalmopathy. Study findings and constraints: Most clonotypes expanded in the thyroid (above 0.001) were also present in blood. A model of 13 V-J features distinguished ophthalmopathy from stable hyperthyroidism.

This clonotype was observed many times. Antigen: not known. In germline, CDR1 is MNHNS, CDR2 SASEGT. The CDR3 is 15 residues long. V trimming: 7 bases; J trimming: 4 bases; junction bases outside the gene matches: 12. The study left out patients who had uncontrolled infection, other autoimmune disease, pregnancy or lactation. The PBMCs had their origin in approximately 10 ml of fresh peripheral blood. What was amplified from RNA transcripts were TCR beta CDR3 regions. HTBI primers were employed in a first-round RT-PCR of the TCR CDR3. TCRdb itself ran the multiplex PCR reads through MiXCR, one entry per CDR3 protein. The table lists 300,000 to 450,000 distinct CDR3 sequences, around 14% of them singletons.

Input material: blood. The TCR sequence derives from a woman younger than 35 with Graves' hyperthyroidism that later progressed to Graves' ophthalmopathy. The chain has TRBV6-1 and TRBJ1-1; 7 bases are shared with TRBD1. CDR3 DNA: TGTGCCAGCACCCGGGACAGAGGGGTGAGCACTGAAGCTTTCTTT. Translated: CASTRDRGVSTEAFF.